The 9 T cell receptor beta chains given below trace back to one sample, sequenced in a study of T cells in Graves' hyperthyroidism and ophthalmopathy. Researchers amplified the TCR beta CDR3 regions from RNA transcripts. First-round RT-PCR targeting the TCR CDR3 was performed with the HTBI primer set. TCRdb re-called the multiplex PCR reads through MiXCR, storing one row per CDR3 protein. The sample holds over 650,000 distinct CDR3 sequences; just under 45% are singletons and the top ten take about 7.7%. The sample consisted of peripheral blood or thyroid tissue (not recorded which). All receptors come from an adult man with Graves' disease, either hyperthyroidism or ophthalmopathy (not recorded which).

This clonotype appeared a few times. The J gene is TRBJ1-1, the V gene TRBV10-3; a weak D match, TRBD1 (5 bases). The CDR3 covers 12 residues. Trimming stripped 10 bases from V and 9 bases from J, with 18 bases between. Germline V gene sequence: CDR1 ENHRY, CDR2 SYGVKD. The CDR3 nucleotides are TGTGCCAGCAGCTCCGGGACCCTCAAAGCTTTCTTT. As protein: CASSSGTLKAFF.

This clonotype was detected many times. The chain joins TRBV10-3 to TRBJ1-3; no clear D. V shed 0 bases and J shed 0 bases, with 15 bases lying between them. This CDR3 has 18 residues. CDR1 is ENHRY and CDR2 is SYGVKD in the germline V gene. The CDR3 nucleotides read TGTGCCATCAGTGAGTCGTGGTCAGAGGCCCTCTCTGGAAACACCATATATTTT. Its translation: CAISESWSEALSGNTIYF.

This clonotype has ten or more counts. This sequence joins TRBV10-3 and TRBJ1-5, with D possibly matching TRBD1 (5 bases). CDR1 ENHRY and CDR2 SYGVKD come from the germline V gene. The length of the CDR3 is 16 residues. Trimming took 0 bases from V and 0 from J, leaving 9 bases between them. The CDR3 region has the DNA TGTGCCATCAGTGAGTCGTGGGGCTCTAGCAATCAGCCCCAGCATTTT. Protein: CAISESWGSSNQPQHF.

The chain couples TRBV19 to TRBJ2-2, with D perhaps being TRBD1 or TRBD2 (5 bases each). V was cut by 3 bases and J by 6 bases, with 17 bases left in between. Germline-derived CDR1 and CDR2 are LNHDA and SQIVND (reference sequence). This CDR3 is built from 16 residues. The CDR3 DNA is TGTGCCAGTAGTATGGGGACGGGGTTCGGACCCGGGGAGCTGTTTTTT. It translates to CASSMGTGFGPGELFF. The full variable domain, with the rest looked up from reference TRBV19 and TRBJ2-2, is DGGITQSPKYLFRKEGQNVTLSCEQNLNHDAMYWYRQDPGQGLRLIYYSQIVNDFQKGDIAEGYSVSREKKESFPLTVTSAQKNPTAFYLCASSMGTGFGPGELFFGEGSRLTVL.

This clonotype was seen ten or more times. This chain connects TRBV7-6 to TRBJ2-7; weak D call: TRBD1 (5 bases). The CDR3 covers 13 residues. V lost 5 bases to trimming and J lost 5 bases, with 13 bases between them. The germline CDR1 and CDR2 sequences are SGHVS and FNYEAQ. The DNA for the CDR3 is TGTGCCAGCAGCGACCTAGGGGTAGACGAGCAGTACTTC. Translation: CASSDLGVDEQYF. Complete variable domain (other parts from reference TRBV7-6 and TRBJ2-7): GAGVSQSPRYKVTKRGQDVALRCDPISGHVSLYWYRQALGQGPEFLTYFNYEAQQDKSGLPNDRFSAERPEGSISTLTIQRTEQRDSAMYRCASSDLGVDEQYFGPGTRLTVT.

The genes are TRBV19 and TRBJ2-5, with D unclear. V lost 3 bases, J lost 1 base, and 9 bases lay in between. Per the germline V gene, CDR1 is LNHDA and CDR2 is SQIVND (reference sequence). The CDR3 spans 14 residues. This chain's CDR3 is CASSIYGPQETQYF. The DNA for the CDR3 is TGTGCCAGTAGTATTTATGGGCCCCAAGAGACCCAGTACTTC. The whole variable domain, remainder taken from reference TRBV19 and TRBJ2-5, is DGGITQSPKYLFRKEGQNVTLSCEQNLNHDAMYWYRQDPGQGLRLIYYSQIVNDFQKGDIAEGYSVSREKKESFPLTVTSAQKNPTAFYLCASSIYGPQETQYFGPGTRLLVL.

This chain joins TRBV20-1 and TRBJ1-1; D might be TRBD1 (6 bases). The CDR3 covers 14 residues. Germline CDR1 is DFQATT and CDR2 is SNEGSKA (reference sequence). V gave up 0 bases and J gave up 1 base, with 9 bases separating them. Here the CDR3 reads CSARDPQGNTEAFF. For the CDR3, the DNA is TGCAGTGCTAGAGATCCACAGGGGAACACTGAAGCTTTCTTT.

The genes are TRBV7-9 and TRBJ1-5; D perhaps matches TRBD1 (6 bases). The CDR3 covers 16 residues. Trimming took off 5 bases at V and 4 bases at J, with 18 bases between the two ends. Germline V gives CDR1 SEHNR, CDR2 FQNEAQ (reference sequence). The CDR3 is CASSKTGTGRNQPQHF. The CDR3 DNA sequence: TGTGCCAGCAGCAAGACGGGTACAGGGCGGAATCAGCCCCAGCATTTT.

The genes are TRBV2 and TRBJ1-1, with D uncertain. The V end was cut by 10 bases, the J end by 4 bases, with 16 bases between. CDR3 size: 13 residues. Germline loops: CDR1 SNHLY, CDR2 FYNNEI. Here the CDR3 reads CATSAIWGTEAFF. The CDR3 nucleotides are TGTGCCACCTCGGCCATCTGGGGCACTGAAGCTTTCTTT.